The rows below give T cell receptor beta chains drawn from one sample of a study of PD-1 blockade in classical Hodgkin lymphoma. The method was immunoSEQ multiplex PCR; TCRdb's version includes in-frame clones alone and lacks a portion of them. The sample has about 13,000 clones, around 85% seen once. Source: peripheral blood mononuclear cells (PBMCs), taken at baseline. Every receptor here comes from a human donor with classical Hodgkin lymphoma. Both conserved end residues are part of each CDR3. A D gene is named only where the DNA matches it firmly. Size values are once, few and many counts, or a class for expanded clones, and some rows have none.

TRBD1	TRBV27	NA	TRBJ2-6	CASSSSGQVANVLTF
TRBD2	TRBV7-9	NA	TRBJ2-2	CASSETGTINTGELFF
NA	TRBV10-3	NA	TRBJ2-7	CAISESRGDEQYF
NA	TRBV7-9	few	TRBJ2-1	CASSFRQYSSYNEQFF
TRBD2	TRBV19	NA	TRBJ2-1	CASSSWTSGSPYNEQFF
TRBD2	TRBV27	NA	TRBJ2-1	CASSWTSGSDEQFF
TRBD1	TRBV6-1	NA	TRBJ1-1	CASSKGGTALVAFF
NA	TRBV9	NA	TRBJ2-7	CASSVATFSYEQYF
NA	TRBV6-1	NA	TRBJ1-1	CASSPFAAGRAFF
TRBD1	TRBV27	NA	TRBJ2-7	CASSPYRGPGAEQYF
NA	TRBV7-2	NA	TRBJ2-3	CASSFVSTDTQYF
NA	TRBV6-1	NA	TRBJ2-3	CASRSTDTQYF
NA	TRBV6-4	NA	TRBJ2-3	CASGEVETDTQYF